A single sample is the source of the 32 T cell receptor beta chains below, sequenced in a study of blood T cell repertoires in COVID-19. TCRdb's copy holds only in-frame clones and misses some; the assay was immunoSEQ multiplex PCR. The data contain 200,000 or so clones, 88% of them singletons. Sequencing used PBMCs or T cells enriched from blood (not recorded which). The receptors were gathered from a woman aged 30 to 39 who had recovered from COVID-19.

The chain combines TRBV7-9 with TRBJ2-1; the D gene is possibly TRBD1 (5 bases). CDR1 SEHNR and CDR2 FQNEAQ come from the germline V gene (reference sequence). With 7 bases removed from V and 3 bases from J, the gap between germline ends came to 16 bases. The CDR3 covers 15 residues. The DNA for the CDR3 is TGTGCCAGCACCTGGGTTTGGCAGGGCTACAATGAGCAGTTCTTC. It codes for CASTWVWQGYNEQFF.

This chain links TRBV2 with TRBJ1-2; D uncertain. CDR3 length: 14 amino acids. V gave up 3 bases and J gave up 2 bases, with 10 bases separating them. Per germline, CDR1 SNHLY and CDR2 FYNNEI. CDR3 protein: CASSDAGGNYGYTF. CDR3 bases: TGTGCCAGCAGTGACGCGGGAGGCAACTATGGCTACACCTTC.

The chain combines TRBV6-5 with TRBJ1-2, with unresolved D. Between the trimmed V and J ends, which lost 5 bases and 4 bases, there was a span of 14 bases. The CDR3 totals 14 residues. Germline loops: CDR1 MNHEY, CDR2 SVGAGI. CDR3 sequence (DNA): TGTGCCAGCAGTCCCTGGGGAGACGGCTATGGCTACACCTTC. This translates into CASSPWGDGYGYTF.

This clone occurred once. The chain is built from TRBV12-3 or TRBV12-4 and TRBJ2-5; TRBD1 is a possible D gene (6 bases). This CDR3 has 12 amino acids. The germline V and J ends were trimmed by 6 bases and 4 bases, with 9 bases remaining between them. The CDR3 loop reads CASRGTLETQYF. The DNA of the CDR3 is TGTGCCAGCAGAGGGACATTAGAGACCCAGTACTTC.

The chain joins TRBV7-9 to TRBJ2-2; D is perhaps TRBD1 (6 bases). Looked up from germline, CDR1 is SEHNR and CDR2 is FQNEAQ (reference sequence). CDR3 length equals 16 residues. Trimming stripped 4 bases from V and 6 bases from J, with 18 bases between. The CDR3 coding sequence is TGTGCCAGCAGCTCCACACACAGGGTAGGAGCCGGGGAGCTGTTTTTT. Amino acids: CASSSTHRVGAGELFF.

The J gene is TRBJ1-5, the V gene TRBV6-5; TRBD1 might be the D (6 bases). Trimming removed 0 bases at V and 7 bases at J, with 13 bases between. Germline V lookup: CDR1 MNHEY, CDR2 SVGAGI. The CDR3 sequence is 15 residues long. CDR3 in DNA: TGTGCCAGCAGTTACTCACAGGGAGCGAGCCAGCCCCAGCATTTT. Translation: CASSYSQGASQPQHF.

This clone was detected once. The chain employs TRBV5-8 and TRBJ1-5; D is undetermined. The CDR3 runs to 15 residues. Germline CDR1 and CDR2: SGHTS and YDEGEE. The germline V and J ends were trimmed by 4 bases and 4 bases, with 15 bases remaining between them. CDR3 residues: CASSHENPYNQPQHF. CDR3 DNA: TGTGCCAGCAGCCATGAGAATCCGTATAATCAGCCCCAGCATTTT.

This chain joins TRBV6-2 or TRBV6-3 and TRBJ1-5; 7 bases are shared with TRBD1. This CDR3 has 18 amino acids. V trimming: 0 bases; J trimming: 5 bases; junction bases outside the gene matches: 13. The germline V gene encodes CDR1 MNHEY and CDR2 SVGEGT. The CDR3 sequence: CASSYSLKEGGGHQPQHF. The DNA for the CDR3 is TGTGCCAGCAGTTACTCCTTAAAGGAAGGGGGCGGCCATCAGCCCCAGCATTTT.

CDR3 sequence reads: CASRDRGALTDTQYF. CDR3 nucleotide sequence: TGTGCCAGTAGAGACCGGGGGGCCCTCACAGATACGCAGTATTTT. The genes are TRBV19 and TRBJ2-3, with a weak D call TRBD2 (7 bases). This CDR3 comprises 15 residues. The V end lost 6 bases, the J end lost 2 bases, and 15 bases lay between the germline ends. From germline, CDR1 is LNHDA and CDR2 SQIVND (reference sequence).

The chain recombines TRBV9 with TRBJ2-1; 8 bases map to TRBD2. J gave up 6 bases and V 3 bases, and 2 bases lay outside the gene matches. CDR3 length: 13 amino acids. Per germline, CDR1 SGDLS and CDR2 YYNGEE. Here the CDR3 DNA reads TGTGCCAGCAGCGGACTAGCGTCCAATGAGCAGTTCTTC. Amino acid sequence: CASSGLASNEQFF.

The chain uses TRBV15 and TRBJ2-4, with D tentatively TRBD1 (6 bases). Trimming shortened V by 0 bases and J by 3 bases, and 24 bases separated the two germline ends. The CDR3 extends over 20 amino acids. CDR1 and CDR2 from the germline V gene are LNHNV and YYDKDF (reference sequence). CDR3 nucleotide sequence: TGTGCCACCAGCAGAGATTTCGCCAGACGACAGGATCCCAACAAAAACATTCAGTACTTC. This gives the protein CATSRDFARRQDPNKNIQYF.

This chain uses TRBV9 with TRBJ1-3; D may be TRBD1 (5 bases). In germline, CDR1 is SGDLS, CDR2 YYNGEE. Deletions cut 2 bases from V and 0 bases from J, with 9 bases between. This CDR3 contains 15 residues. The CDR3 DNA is TGTGCCAGCAGCGTTTCCACAGGCTCTGGAAACACCATATATTTT. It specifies CASSVSTGSGNTIYF.

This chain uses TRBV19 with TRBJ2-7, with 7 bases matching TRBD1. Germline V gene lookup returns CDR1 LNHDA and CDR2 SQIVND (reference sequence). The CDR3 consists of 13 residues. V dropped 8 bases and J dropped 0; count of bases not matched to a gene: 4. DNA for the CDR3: TGTGCCAGTCACGACAGGGCCTCCTACGAGCAGTACTTC. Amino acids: CASHDRASYEQYF.

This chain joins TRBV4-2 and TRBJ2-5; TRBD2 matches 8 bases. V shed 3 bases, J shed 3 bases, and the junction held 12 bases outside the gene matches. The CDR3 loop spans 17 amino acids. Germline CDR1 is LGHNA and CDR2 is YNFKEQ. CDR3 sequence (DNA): TGTGCCAGCAGCCAGGAACTCGGGACTAGGGGGGAAGAGACCCAGTACTTC. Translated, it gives CASSQELGTRGEETQYF.

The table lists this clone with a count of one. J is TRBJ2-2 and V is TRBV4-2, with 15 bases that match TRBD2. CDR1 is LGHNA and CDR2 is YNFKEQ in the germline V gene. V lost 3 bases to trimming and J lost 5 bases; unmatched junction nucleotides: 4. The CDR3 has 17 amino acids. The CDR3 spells CASSHPGLAGGTGELFF. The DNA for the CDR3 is TGTGCCAGCAGCCACCCGGGACTAGCGGGGGGTACCGGGGAGCTGTTTTTT.

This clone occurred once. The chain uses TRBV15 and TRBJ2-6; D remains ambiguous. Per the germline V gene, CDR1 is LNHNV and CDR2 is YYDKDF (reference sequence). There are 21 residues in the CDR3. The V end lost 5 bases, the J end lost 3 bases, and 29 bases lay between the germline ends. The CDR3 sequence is CATSPQPLGRSEHRGANVLTF. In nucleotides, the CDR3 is TGTGCCACCAGCCCCCAACCCTTAGGCCGGTCGGAGCATCGTGGGGCCAACGTCCTGACTTTC.

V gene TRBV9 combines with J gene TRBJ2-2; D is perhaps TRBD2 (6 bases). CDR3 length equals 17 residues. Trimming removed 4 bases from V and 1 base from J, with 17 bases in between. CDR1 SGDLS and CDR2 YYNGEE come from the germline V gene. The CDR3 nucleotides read TGTGCCAGCAGCCTCCGGTTGGGGGGAGGGAACACCGGGGAGCTGTTTTTT. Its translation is CASSLRLGGGNTGELFF.

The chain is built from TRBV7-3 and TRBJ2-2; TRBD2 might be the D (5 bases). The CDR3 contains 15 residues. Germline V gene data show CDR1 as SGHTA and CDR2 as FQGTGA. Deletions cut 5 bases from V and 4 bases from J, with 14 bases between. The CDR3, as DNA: TGTGCCAGCAGCGCCCAACCTACTAGCACCGGGGAGCTGTTTTTT. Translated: CASSAQPTSTGELFF.

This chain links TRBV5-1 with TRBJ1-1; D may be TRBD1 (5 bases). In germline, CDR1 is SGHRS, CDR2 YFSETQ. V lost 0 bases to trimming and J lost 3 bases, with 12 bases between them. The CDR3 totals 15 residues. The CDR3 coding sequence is TGCGCCAGCAGCTTGGGAGCAGGGTTGGACACTGAAGCTTTCTTT. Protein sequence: CASSLGAGLDTEAFF.

This CDR3 reads CASSFKQGAVTDTQYF. The CDR3, as DNA: TGTGCCAGCAGCTTTAAACAGGGGGCGGTCACAGATACGCAGTATTTT. The chain links TRBV9 to TRBJ2-3; 9 nucleotides align to TRBD1. The V segment lost 4 bases and the J segment 2 bases; nucleotides outside the gene matches: 8. This CDR3 region has 16 residues. Germline CDR1 reads SGDLS; CDR2 reads YYNGEE.

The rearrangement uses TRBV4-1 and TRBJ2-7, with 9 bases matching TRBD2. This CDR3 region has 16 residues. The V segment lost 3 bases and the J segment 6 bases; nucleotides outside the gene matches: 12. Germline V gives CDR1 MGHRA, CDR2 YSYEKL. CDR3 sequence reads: CASSHTKAGGIFEQYF. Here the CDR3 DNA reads TGCGCCAGCAGCCATACAAAAGCGGGGGGTATATTCGAGCAGTACTTC.

The CDR3 region is CASNRWRGGSTDTQYF. CDR3 sequence (DNA): TGTGCCAGCAACCGGTGGCGGGGCGGAAGCACAGATACGCAGTATTTT. The chain is built from TRBV7-9 and TRBJ2-3, with D possibly TRBD2 on 6 matching bases. V shed 7 bases and J shed 0 bases, with 17 bases lying between them. The V gene's germline CDR1 is SEHNR and CDR2 FQNEAQ (reference sequence). The length of the CDR3 is 16 residues.

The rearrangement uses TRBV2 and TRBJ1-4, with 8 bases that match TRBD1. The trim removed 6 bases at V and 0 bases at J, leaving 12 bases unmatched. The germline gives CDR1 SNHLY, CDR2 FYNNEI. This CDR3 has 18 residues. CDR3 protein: CASRQRGQGAATNEKLFF. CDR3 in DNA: TGTGCCAGCAGACAAAGGGGGCAGGGGGCTGCAACTAATGAAAAACTGTTTTTT.

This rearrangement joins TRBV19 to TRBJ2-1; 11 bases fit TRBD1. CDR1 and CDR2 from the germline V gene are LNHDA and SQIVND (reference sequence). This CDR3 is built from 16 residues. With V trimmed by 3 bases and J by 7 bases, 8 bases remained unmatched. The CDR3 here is CASSIWTGGAVNEQFF. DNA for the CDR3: TGTGCCAGTAGTATTTGGACAGGGGGCGCGGTGAATGAGCAGTTCTTC.

CDR3 in DNA: TGTGCCAGCAGTTCACAGGGTTATAGCAATCAGCCCCAGCATTTT. This sequence encodes CASSSQGYSNQPQHF. This chain joins TRBV6-2 or TRBV6-3 and TRBJ1-5; a possible D gene is TRBD1 (6 bases). CDR1 and CDR2 (germline): MNHEY, SVGEGT. This CDR3 is 15 amino acids long. The V gene lost 4 bases and the J gene lost 0 bases, with 10 bases spanning the gap.

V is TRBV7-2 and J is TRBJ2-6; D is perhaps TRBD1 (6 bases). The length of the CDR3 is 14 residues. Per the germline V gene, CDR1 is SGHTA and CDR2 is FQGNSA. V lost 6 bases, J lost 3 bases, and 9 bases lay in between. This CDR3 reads CASREGGGANVLTF. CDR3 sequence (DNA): TGTGCCAGCAGGGAAGGGGGTGGGGCCAACGTCCTGACTTTC.

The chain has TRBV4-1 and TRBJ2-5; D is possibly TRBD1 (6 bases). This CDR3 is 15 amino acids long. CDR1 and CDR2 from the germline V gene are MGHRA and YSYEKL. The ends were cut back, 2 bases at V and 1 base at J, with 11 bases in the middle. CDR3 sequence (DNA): TGCGCCAGCAGCCAAAGGGGGAACCCCCAAGAGACCCAGTACTTC. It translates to CASSQRGNPQETQYF.

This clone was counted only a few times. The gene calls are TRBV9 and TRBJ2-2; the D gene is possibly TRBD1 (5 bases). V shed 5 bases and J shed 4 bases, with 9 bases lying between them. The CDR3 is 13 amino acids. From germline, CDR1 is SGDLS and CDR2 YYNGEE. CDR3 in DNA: TGTGCCAGCAGTCAGGGCGCCACCGGGGAGCTGTTTTTT. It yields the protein CASSQGATGELFF.

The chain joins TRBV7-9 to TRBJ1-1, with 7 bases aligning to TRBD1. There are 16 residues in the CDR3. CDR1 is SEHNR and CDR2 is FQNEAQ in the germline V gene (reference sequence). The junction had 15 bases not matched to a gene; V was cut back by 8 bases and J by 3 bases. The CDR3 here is CASLGTGVSEDTEAFF. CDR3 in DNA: TGTGCCAGCTTGGGAACAGGGGTTTCTGAGGACACTGAAGCTTTCTTT.

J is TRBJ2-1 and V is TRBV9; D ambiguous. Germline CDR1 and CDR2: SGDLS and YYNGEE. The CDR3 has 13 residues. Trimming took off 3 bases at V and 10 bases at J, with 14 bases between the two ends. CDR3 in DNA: TGTGCCAGCAGCGCCCGGCCCGGCGGCGAGCAGTTCTTC. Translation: CASSARPGGEQFF.

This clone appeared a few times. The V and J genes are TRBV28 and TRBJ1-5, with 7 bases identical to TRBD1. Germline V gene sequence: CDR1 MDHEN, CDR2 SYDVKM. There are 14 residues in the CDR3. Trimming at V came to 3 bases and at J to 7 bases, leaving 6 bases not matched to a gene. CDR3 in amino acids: CASSFRQGVQPQHF. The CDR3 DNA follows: TGTGCCAGCAGTTTTAGACAGGGTGTACAGCCCCAGCATTTT.

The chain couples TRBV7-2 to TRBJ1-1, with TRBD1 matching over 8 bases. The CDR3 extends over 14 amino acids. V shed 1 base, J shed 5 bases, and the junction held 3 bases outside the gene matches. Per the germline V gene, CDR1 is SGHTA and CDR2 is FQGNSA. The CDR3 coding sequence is TGTGCCAGCAGCTTAGTAACAGGGGGGACTGAAGCTTTCTTT. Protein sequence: CASSLVTGGTEAFF.